Below are 10 T cell receptor beta chains sequenced from a single sample in a study of shared clonotypes between healthy human individuals. Measured with immunoSEQ multiplex PCR; TCRdb has only the in-frame clones, and not every one. Found here are more than 2,000,000 clones, roughly 93% of them singletons; the top ten hold 0.39%. The sequenced sample was naive CD4+ T cells from PBMCs. Subset in this sample: CD45RA+ positively selected. The receptors shown here come from a young man in good health. Some clones in this sample may be carry-over from other donors' samples.

Regarding this clone: The sample holds other DNA sequences that translate to the same CDR3. This chain connects TRBV5-1 to TRBJ2-3, with D maybe TRBD1 (5 bases). The length of the CDR3 is 14 residues. Trimming removed 2 bases at V and 1 base at J, with 8 bases between. The germline gives CDR1 SGHRS, CDR2 YFSETQ. The CDR3 protein is CASSFSQGTDTQYF. CDR3 DNA: TGCGCCAGCAGCTTTTCACAGGGCACAGATACGCAGTATTTT.

As regards this clone: The same CDR3 is also encoded by other DNA sequences in this sample. V usage is TRBV5-6 and J usage is TRBJ2-7, with D uncertain. The germline V gene encodes CDR1 SGHDT and CDR2 YYEEEE. CDR3 size: 14 residues. V was clipped by 0 bases and J by 3 bases, with 10 bases between them. CDR3 nucleotides: TGTGCCAGCAGCTTGGGTAGGGTTAGCTACGAGCAGTACTTC. Amino acid sequence: CASSLGRVSYEQYF.

This clone showed up just a few times. This chain joins TRBV27 and TRBJ2-7, with 8 positions matching TRBD1. The CDR3 has 14 amino acids. V shed 6 bases and J 2 bases; nucleotides not matched to a gene: 6. Per the germline V gene, CDR1 is MNHEY and CDR2 is SMNVEV (reference sequence). The CDR3 is CASSDRGVPYEQYF. The CDR3 bases are TGTGCCAGCAGCGACAGGGGTGTCCCCTACGAGCAGTACTTC.

The rearrangement joins TRBV5-4 to TRBJ2-5; D is unresolved. V was clipped by 4 bases and J by 0 bases, with 13 bases between them. Germline V lookup: CDR1 SGHNT, CDR2 YYREEE (reference sequence). The CDR3 covers 15 residues. Here the CDR3 DNA reads TGTGCCAGCAGCCCGGCTCCCCTTGACCAAGAGACCCAGTACTTC. It yields the protein CASSPAPLDQETQYF. The variable domain in full, completed from reference TRBV5-4 and TRBJ2-5, reads ETGVTQSPTHLIKTRGQQVTLRCSSQSGHNTVSWYQQALGQGPQFIFQYYREEENGRGNFPPRFSGLQFPNYSSELNVNALELDDSALYLCASSPAPLDQETQYFGPGTRLLVL.

CDR3 amino acids: CSVEGQLGTEAFF. CDR3 nucleotides: TGCAGCGTTGAAGGACAGCTAGGCACTGAAGCTTTCTTT. This chain links TRBV29-1 with TRBJ1-1; possibly TRBD1 for D (5 bases). Germline CDR1 reads SQVTM; CDR2 reads ANQGSEA. Deletions cut 1 base from V and 4 bases from J, with 10 bases between. The CDR3 extends over 13 amino acids.

The chain couples TRBV4-1 to TRBJ1-2; no definite D call. Germline V gives CDR1 MGHRA, CDR2 YSYEKL. The CDR3 runs to 14 residues. Trimming left V 1 base short and J 3 bases short, with 9 bases between. The DNA of the CDR3 is TGCGCCAGCAGCCAAGTCCCCTCCGACTATGGCTACACCTTC. Protein: CASSQVPSDYGYTF.

The V gene is TRBV6-5, the J gene TRBJ2-7; D might be TRBD2 (6 bases). Trimming removed 2 bases at V and 6 bases at J, with 17 bases between. The CDR3 has 15 amino acids. CDR1 and CDR2 from the germline V gene are MNHEY and SVGAGI. The CDR3 is CASSYRTTSPSEQYF. CDR3 bases: TGTGCCAGCAGTTACCGGACTACCAGTCCCAGCGAGCAGTACTTC.

The chain is built from TRBV6-5 and TRBJ2-3; no firm D call. Trimming pared 2 bases from V and 0 bases from J, leaving 6 bases between. The CDR3 runs to 14 residues. Looked up from germline, CDR1 is MNHEY and CDR2 is SVGAGI. In DNA, the CDR3 is TGTGCCAGCAGTTACGGGGTTAGCACAGATACGCAGTATTTT. Translating it yields CASSYGVSTDTQYF.

This CDR3 reads CAISESSGGTSEQYF. CDR3 DNA sequence: TGTGCCATCAGTGAATCTAGCGGGGGAACCAGCGAGCAGTACTTC. V usage is TRBV10-3 and J usage is TRBJ2-7; 10 bases align to TRBD2. The CDR3 consists of 15 residues. Per germline, CDR1 ENHRY and CDR2 SYGVKD. J lost 6 bases, V lost 3 bases, and 8 bases had no gene match.

The chain has TRBV4-3 and TRBJ2-1, with a possible D match to TRBD2 (6 bases). Trimming removed 3 bases from V and 0 bases from J, with 12 bases in between. CDR3 length equals 16 residues. Germline V gene data show CDR1 as LGHNA and CDR2 as YSLEER. CDR3 in amino acids: CASSHPAGSSYNEQFF. The CDR3 DNA follows: TGCGCCAGCAGCCACCCCGCGGGGAGCTCCTACAATGAGCAGTTCTTC.